Shown below are 27 T cell receptor beta chains from a single sample sequenced in a study of T cells in Graves' hyperthyroidism and ophthalmopathy. Amplified regions were TCR beta CDR3 sequences from RNA transcripts. During a first-round RT-PCR of the TCR CDR3, the HTBI primer set was used. In TCRdb, the multiplex PCR reads were re-called with MiXCR into one record per CDR3 protein. The sample carries roughly 280,000 distinct CDR3 sequences, about 18% recorded once. The sequencing input was blood. The receptors shown here come from a woman in her sixties or seventies with Graves' ophthalmopathy.

This clonotype was observed many times. The chain has TRBV28 and TRBJ2-2, with TRBD1 identical over 8 bases. Germline trimming cut 11 bases from V and 4 bases from J; bases unmatched to any gene: 9. Germline V gene data show CDR1 as MDHEN and CDR2 as SYDVKM. The CDR3 is 14 residues long. CDR3 bases: TGTGCCGCCTTGGGACAGGTGGTCACCGGGGAGCTGTTTTTT. Residues: CAALGQVVTGELFF.

The gene calls are TRBV4-2 and TRBJ1-1; TRBD1 matches at 7 bases. CDR1 and CDR2 (germline): LGHNA, YNFKEQ. Trimming at V came to 2 bases and at J to 1 base, leaving 4 bases not matched to a gene. This CDR3 comprises 15 residues. The DNA of the CDR3 is TGTGCCAGCAGCCAACTTGGGACAGAGAACACTGAAGCTTTCTTT. Its translation: CASSQLGTENTEAFF.

This chain uses TRBV19 with TRBJ2-2; the D is unclear. Germline CDR1 LNHDA, CDR2 SQIVND (reference sequence). The CDR3 consists of 14 residues. Trimming removed 5 bases at V and 2 bases at J, with 9 bases between. CDR3 in DNA: TGTGCCAGTAGTGCGGCTGCTAACACCGGGGAGCTGTTTTTT. This codes for CASSAAANTGELFF.

This clonotype was recorded at least ten times. The V call is TRBV12-3 or TRBV12-4, the J call TRBJ2-6; no reliable D call. The CDR3 runs 14 residues. V was pared by 6 bases and J by 0 bases, with 6 bases between. The CDR3 region has the DNA TGTGCCAGCAGCATCCGCTCTGGGGCCAACGTCCTGACTTTC. As protein: CASSIRSGANVLTF.

This clonotype was picked up many times. The CDR3 nucleotides read TGTGCCAGCAGTGAAGCTGCGGCAGGGGGCGCAAATCAGCCCCAGCATTTT. Amino acid sequence: CASSEAAAGGANQPQHF. V gene TRBV2 combines with J gene TRBJ1-5, with TRBD1 matching over 8 bases. Germline V lookup: CDR1 SNHLY, CDR2 FYNNEI. The V and J ends lost 0 bases and 4 bases, in that order; junction bases with no gene match: 8. The CDR3 has 17 amino acids.

The chain links TRBV28 to TRBJ1-5; 7 bases map to TRBD1. CDR3 length equals 14 residues. V was pared by 3 bases and J by 4 bases, with 3 bases of the junction left unmatched. CDR1 is MDHEN and CDR2 is SYDVKM in the germline V gene. In DNA, the CDR3 is TGTGCCAGCAGTTTTGACAGGGAAAATCAGCCCCAGCATTTT. Translating gives CASSFDRENQPQHF.

This clonotype was counted at least ten times. The chain employs TRBV2 and TRBJ2-2; D may correspond to TRBD1 or TRBD2 (6 bases each). Trimming cost V 5 bases and J 6 bases, with 16 bases left between them. The CDR3 extends over 15 amino acids. Germline lookup yields CDR1 SNHLY and CDR2 FYNNEI. The CDR3 DNA reads as TGTGCCAGCAGTCGGGACAATTGGGACTCCGGGGAGCTGTTTTTT. Translation gives CASSRDNWDSGELFF.

This clonotype was detected ten times or more. The gene calls are TRBV7-9 and TRBJ2-5; perhaps TRBD2 as D (5 bases). Germline loops: CDR1 SEHNR, CDR2 FQNEAQ (reference sequence). V shed 1 base and J shed 5 bases, with 14 bases lying between them. This CDR3 contains 15 residues. The DNA of the CDR3 is TGTGCCAGCAGCTTAGGTGCACCGGGCGGGGAGACCCAGTACTTC. This codes for CASSLGAPGGETQYF.

In its sample, this clonotype was seen a few times. V and J are TRBV20-1 and TRBJ1-6; TRBD1 agrees at 10 bases. J lost 7 bases, V lost 5 bases, and 11 bases had no gene match. Germline CDR1 is DFQATT and CDR2 is SNEGSKA (reference sequence). CDR3 size: 16 residues. The CDR3 DNA is TGCAGTGCTGTCCGGACAGGGGGAATGAAGAATTCACCCCTCCACTTT. Residues: CSAVRTGGMKNSPLHF.

The rearrangement joins TRBV2 to TRBJ2-2; D may be TRBD1 (5 bases). This CDR3 spans 15 amino acids. V was trimmed by 2 bases and J by 6 bases, leaving 13 bases between them. Germline V gene lookup returns CDR1 SNHLY and CDR2 FYNNEI. The CDR3 nucleotides are TGTGCCAGCAGTGAAACAGGAGCCATCCCCGGGGAGCTGTTTTTT. Translation gives CASSETGAIPGELFF.

Only a few counts were recorded for this clonotype. The CDR3 nucleotides read TGTGCCAGCAGCGAGTTGGTTTATGTAAAAGCCTCCTACAATGAGCAGTTCTTC. Translated: CASSELVYVKASYNEQFF. The chain couples TRBV3-1 to TRBJ2-1; D not resolved. Trimming took off 5 bases at V and 0 bases at J, with 20 bases between the two ends. CDR3 length equals 18 residues. Germline V gene data show CDR1 as LGHDT and CDR2 as YNNKEL (reference sequence).

This clonotype was picked up many times. V is TRBV5-1 and J is TRBJ2-3, with 10 bases that match TRBD2. The V and J ends lost 0 bases and 5 bases, in that order; junction bases with no gene match: 0. Per germline, CDR1 SGHRS and CDR2 YFSETQ. The CDR3 contains 14 residues. The chain's CDR3 is CASSLASGGDTQYF. Written as DNA, the CDR3 is TGCGCCAGCAGCTTGGCTAGCGGGGGAGATACGCAGTATTTT.

The sample holds a few counts of this clonotype. The chain recombines TRBV5-4 with TRBJ2-7; 8 nucleotides agree with TRBD1. V was clipped by 2 bases and J by 6 bases; unmatched bases: 7. The germline V gene encodes CDR1 SGHNT and CDR2 YYREEE (reference sequence). The length of the CDR3 is 14 residues. For the CDR3, the DNA is TGTGCCAGCAGCTTAAAGACAGGGGCGGGCGAGCAGTACTTC. Its translation: CASSLKTGAGEQYF.

Many counts were recorded for this clonotype. The chain carries TRBV11-2 and TRBJ1-1; D uncertain. The CDR3 has 14 amino acids. V was clipped by 6 bases and J by 1 base, with 12 bases between them. Germline V gene lookup returns CDR1 SGHAT and CDR2 FQNNGV. CDR3 loop: CASSSVGENTEAFF. Written as DNA, the CDR3 is TGTGCCAGCAGTTCTGTTGGGGAGAACACTGAAGCTTTCTTT.

This chain connects TRBV5-1 to TRBJ2-6; 7 bases agree with TRBD1. Looked up from germline, CDR1 is SGHRS and CDR2 is YFSETQ. The V gene end was trimmed by 5 bases and the J gene end by 1 base; junction bases not matched to a gene: 9. This CDR3 spans 17 amino acids. The CDR3 DNA is TGCGCCAGCAGTATTAGGACAGGCTCTTCTGGGGCCAACGTCCTGACTTTC. It encodes CASSIRTGSSGANVLTF.

This clonotype was picked up many times. The V gene is TRBV20-1, the J gene TRBJ2-1; D may be TRBD1 (5 bases). Trimming took 8 bases from V and 0 from J, leaving 14 bases between them. CDR3 size: 14 residues. Germline V gene sequence: CDR1 DFQATT, CDR2 SNEGSKA (reference sequence). The CDR3 here is CSTTAPSSYNEQFF. Written as DNA, the CDR3 is TGCAGTACGACAGCTCCGAGCTCCTACAATGAGCAGTTCTTC.

This clonotype was seen at least ten times. The chain carries TRBV6-5 and TRBJ1-1, with 7 nucleotides matching TRBD1. Trimming took 2 bases from V and 2 from J; bases not matched to a gene: 5. Germline-derived CDR1 and CDR2 are MNHEY and SVGAGI. The CDR3 sequence is 15 residues long. CDR3 bases: TGTGCCAGCAGTTACGATTGGGACAGTAACACTGAAGCTTTCTTT. It translates to CASSYDWDSNTEAFF.

This clonotype was found a few times. The CDR3 reads CASDLGETQYF. The CDR3, as DNA: TGTGCCAGCGACCTCGGGGAGACCCAGTACTTC. This chain joins TRBV7-9 and TRBJ2-5; no clear D. Germline CDR1 reads SEHNR; CDR2 reads FQNEAQ (reference sequence). Trimming took off 8 bases at V and 5 bases at J, with 9 bases between the two ends. The length of the CDR3 is 11 residues.

This clonotype was seen at least ten times. This CDR3 reads CASSNDGNSYEQYF. The CDR3 region has the DNA TGTGCCAGCAGTAATGACGGGAACTCCTACGAGCAGTACTTC. The V gene is TRBV12-3 or TRBV12-4, the J gene TRBJ2-7, with D perhaps TRBD2 (5 bases). V lost 5 bases to trimming and J lost 0 bases, with 11 bases between them. This CDR3 contains 14 residues.

In its sample, this clonotype was seen a few times. The V gene is TRBV5-5, the J gene TRBJ2-5, with TRBD1 matching over 9 bases. The ends lost 3 bases at V and 3 bases at J; junction bases unmatched: 6. CDR3 length: 15 residues. Germline CDR1 and CDR2: SGHKS and YYEKEE (reference sequence). CDR3 in DNA: TGTGCCAGCAGCTGGACCCGGGACAGGGAAGAGACCCAGTACTTC. Amino acid sequence: CASSWTRDREETQYF.

This clonotype occurred a few times. The rearrangement links TRBV15 to TRBJ2-1; D call uncertain. Germline CDR1 and CDR2: LNHNV and YYDKDF (reference sequence). Trimming pared 2 bases from V and 5 bases from J, leaving 22 bases between. The CDR3 covers 18 residues. CDR3 region: CATSRLPKHLNYDNEQFF. The DNA for the CDR3 is TGTGCCACCAGCAGACTTCCGAAACATCTCAACTACGACAATGAGCAGTTCTTC.

This clonotype was counted at least ten times. The chain combines TRBV28 with TRBJ2-2; 8 bases align to TRBD2. The germline V gene has CDR1 MDHEN and CDR2 SYDVKM. Trimming took 4 bases from V and 6 from J; bases not matched to a gene: 10. This CDR3 has 16 residues. In nucleotides, the CDR3 is TGTGCCAGCAGTTCCGCCGGGACTAGTTATGCCGGGGAGCTGTTTTTT. Amino acid sequence: CASSSAGTSYAGELFF.

This clonotype occurred many times. The V and J genes are TRBV7-8 and TRBJ1-2; D is undetermined. V gave up 5 bases and J gave up 0 bases, with 13 bases separating them. CDR1 SGHVS and CDR2 FQNEAQ come from the germline V gene. The CDR3 runs to 15 residues. CDR3 loop: CASSALFHTNYGYTF. In nucleotides, the CDR3 is TGTGCCAGCAGCGCTCTTTTTCATACTAACTATGGCTACACCTTC.

This clonotype was counted a few times. CDR3 in amino acids: CASSVDPETEQFF. CDR3 DNA sequence: TGTGCCAGCAGTGTTGACCCAGAAACCGAGCAGTTCTTC. J is TRBJ2-1 and V is TRBV2; D not resolved. The germline V gene encodes CDR1 SNHLY and CDR2 FYNNEI. V was trimmed by 4 bases and J by 10 bases, leaving 14 bases between them. This CDR3 has 13 amino acids.

This clonotype was detected many times. The chain employs TRBV24-1 and TRBJ2-1, with a possible D match to TRBD1 (6 bases). Germline-derived CDR1 and CDR2 are KGHDR and SFDVKD. Trimming shortened V by 4 bases and J by 1 base, and 10 bases separated the two germline ends. This CDR3 region has 15 residues. Written as DNA, the CDR3 is TGTGCCACCAGTGACATACAGGGTTCCTACAATGAGCAGTTCTTC. Translating it yields CATSDIQGSYNEQFF.

V is TRBV20-1 and J is TRBJ2-4, with 7 nucleotides matching TRBD2. This CDR3 is 12 amino acids long. Germline lookup yields CDR1 DFQATT and CDR2 SNEGSKA (reference sequence). The V segment lost 1 base and the J segment 8 bases; nucleotides outside the gene matches: 2. In DNA, the CDR3 is TGCAGTGCTAGAGTGGGGAGGGACATTCAGTACTTC. This translates into CSARVGRDIQYF.

The chain uses TRBV19 and TRBJ2-2, with a weak D call TRBD2 (5 bases). Trimming removed 4 bases at V and 1 base at J, with 10 bases between. Germline CDR1 LNHDA, CDR2 SQIVND (reference sequence). CDR3 size: 15 residues. The CDR3 loop reads CASSRTPENTGELFF. The CDR3 DNA is TGTGCCAGTAGTAGGACTCCCGAGAACACCGGGGAGCTGTTTTTT.